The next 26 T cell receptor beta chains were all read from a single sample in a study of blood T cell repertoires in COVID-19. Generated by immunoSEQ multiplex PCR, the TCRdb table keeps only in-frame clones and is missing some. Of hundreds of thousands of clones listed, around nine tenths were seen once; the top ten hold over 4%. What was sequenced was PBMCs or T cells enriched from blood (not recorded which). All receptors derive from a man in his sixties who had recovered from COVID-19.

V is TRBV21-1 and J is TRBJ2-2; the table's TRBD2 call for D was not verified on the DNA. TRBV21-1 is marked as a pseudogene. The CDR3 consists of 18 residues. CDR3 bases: TGTGCCAGCAGCCTTGGGACTAGCGGCAAGTCGAACACCGGGGAGCTGTTTTTT. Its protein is CASSLGTSGKSNTGELFF.

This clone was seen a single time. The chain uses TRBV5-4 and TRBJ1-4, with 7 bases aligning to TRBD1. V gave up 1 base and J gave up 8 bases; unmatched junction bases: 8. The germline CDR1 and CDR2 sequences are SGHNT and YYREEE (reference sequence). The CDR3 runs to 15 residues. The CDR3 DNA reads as TGTGCCAGCAGCTTGAAGATACCGGGACAGGAAAAACTGTTTTTT. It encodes CASSLKIPGQEKLFF. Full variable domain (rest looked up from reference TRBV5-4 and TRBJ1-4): ETGVTQSPTHLIKTRGQQVTLRCSSQSGHNTVSWYQQALGQGPQFIFQYYREEENGRGNFPPRFSGLQFPNYSSELNVNALELDDSALYLCASSLKIPGQEKLFFGSGTQLSVL.

The CDR3 spells CASNDPGLSPYEQYF. The CDR3 coding sequence is TGTGCCAGCAACGACCCGGGGTTGTCCCCCTACGAGCAGTACTTC. J is TRBJ2-7 and V is TRBV6-5, with a weak D call TRBD2 (5 bases). Trimming took off 7 bases at V and 2 bases at J, with 18 bases between the two ends. Germline values: CDR1 MNHEY, CDR2 SVGAGI. This CDR3 spans 15 amino acids.

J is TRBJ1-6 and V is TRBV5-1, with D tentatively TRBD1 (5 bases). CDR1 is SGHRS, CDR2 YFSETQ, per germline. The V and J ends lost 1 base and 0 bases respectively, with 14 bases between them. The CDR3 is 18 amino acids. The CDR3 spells CASSLTPVRGSYNSPLHF. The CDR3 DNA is TGCGCCAGCAGCTTGACACCAGTTAGGGGCTCCTATAATTCACCCCTCCACTTT.

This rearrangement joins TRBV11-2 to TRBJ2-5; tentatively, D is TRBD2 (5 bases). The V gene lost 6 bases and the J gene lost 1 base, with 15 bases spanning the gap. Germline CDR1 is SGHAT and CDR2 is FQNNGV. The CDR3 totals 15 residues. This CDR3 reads CASSLASQFQETQYF. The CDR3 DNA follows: TGTGCCAGCAGTCTAGCTTCACAGTTCCAAGAGACCCAGTACTTC.

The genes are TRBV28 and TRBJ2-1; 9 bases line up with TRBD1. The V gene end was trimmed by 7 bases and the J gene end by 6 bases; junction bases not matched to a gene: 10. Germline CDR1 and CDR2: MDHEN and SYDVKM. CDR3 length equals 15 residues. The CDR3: CASNESGQGINEQFF. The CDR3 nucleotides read TGTGCCAGCAACGAATCGGGACAGGGAATCAATGAGCAGTTCTTC.

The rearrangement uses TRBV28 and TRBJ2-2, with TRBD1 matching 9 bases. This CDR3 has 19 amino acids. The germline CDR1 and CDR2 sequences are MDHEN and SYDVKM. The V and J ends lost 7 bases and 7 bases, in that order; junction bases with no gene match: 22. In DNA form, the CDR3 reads TGTGCCAGCACCGACCCCCCTTATGGACAGGGGAGGTTGGACGGGGAGCTGTTTTTT. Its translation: CASTDPPYGQGRLDGELFF.

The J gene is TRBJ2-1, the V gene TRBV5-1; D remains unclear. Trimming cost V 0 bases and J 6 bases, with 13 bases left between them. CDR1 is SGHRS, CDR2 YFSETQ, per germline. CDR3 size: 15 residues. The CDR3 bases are TGCGCCAGCAGCTTGGCAGCGAAAGCCCTCAATGAGCAGTTCTTC. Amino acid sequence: CASSLAAKALNEQFF.

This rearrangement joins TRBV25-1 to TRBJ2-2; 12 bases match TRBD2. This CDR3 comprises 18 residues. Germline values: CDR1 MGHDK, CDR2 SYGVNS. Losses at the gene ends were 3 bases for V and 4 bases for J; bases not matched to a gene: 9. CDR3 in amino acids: CASSDLASGRAVTGELFF. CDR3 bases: TGTGCCAGCAGTGATTTGGCTAGCGGGAGGGCGGTCACCGGGGAGCTGTTTTTT. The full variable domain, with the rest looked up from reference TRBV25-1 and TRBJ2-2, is EADIYQTPRYLVIGTGKKITLECSQTMGHDKMYWYQQDPGMELHLIHYSYGVNSTEKGDLSSESTVSRIRTEHFPLTLESARPSHTSQYLCASSDLASGRAVTGELFFGEGSRLTVL.

This CDR3 is CASSLAGQGKDGYTF. The CDR3 bases are TGTGCCAGCAGCTTAGCGGGACAGGGAAAGGATGGCTACACCTTC. This chain joins TRBV7-6 and TRBJ1-2; 9 bases align to TRBD1. This CDR3 is built from 15 residues. V was clipped by 0 bases and J by 6 bases; unmatched bases: 5. CDR1 is SGHVS, CDR2 FNYEAQ, per germline.

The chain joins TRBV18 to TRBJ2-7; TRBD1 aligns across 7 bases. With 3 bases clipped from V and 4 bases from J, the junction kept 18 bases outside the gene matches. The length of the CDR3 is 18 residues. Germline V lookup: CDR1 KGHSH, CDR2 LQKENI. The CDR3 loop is CASSPLGIEGASGYEQYF. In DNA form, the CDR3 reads TGTGCCAGCTCACCCCTTGGTATAGAGGGGGCGTCTGGGTACGAGCAGTACTTC.

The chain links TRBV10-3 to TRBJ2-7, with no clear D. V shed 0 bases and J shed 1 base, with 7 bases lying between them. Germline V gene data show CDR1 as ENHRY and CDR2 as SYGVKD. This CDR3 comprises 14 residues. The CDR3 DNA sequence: TGTGCCATCAGTGAGTCTCTAGTTTCCTACGAGCAGTACTTC. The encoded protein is CAISESLVSYEQYF.

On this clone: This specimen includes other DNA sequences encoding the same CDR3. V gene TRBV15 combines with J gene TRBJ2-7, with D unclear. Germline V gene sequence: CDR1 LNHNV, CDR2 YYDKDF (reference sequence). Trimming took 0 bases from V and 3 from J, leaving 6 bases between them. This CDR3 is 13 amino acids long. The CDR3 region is CATSRDRSYEQYF. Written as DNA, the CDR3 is TGTGCCACCAGCAGAGATCGTAGCTACGAGCAGTACTTC.

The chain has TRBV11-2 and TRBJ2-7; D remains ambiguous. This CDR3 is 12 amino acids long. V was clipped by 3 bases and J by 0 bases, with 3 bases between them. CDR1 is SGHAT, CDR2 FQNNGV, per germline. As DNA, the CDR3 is TGTGCCAGCAGCTTCCTCTCCTACGAGCAGTACTTC. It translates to CASSFLSYEQYF.

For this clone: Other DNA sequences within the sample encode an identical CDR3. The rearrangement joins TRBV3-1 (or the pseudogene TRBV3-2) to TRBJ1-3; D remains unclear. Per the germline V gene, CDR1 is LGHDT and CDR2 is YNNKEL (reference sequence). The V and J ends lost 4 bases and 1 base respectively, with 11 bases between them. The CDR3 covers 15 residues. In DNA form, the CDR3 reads TGTGCCAGCAGCCCTCCGGGATTATCTGGAAACACCATATATTTT. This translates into CASSPPGLSGNTIYF.

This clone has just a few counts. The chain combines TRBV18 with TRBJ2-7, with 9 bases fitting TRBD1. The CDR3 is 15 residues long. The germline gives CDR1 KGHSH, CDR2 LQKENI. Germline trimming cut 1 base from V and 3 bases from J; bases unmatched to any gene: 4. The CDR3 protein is CASSPRRTGVYEQYF. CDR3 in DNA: TGTGCCAGCTCACCACGCCGGACAGGGGTCTACGAGCAGTACTTC.

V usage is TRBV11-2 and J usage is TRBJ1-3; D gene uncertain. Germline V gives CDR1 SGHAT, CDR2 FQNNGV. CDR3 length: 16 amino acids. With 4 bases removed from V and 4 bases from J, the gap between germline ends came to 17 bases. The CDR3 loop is CASSSFTHLSGNTIYF. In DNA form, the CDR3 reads TGTGCCAGCAGCTCTTTCACTCACCTGTCGGGAAACACCATATATTTT.

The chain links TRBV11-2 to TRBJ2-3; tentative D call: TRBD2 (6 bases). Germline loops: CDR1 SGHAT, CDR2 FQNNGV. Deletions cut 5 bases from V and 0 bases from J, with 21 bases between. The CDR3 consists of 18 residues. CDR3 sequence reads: CASSARLGGTTSTDTQYF. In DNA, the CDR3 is TGTGCCAGCAGCGCTAGGCTTGGCGGGACGACTAGCACAGATACGCAGTATTTT.

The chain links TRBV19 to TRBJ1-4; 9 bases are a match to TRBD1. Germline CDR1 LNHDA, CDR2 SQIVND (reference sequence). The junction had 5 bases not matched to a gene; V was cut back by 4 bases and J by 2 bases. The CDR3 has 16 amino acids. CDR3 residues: CASSTGQGLTNEKLFF. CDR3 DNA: TGTGCCAGTAGTACGGGACAGGGCCTCACTAATGAAAAACTGTTTTTT.

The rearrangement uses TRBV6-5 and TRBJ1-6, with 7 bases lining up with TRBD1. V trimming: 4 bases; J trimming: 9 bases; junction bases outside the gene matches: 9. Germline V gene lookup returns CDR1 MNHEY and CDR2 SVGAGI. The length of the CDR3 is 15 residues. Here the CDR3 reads CASSSTTGLFSPLHF. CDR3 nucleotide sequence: TGTGCCAGCAGTTCCACGACAGGGTTGTTTTCACCCCTCCACTTT.

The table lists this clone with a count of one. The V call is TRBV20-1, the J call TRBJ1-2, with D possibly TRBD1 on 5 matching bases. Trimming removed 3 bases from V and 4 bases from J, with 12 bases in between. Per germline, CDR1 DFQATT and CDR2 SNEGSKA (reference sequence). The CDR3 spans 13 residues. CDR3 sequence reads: CSASARVGYGYTF. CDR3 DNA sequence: TGCAGTGCTAGTGCCAGGGTAGGCTATGGCTACACCTTC.

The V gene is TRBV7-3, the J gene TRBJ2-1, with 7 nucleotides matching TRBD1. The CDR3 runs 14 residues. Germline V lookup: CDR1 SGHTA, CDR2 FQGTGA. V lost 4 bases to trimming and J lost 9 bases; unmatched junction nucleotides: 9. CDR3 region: CASSSARQGSEQFF. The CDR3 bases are TGTGCCAGCAGCTCCGCCCGACAGGGTAGTGAGCAGTTCTTC.

Written as DNA, the CDR3 is TGTGCCAGCTCATTAGGACAGACCGCTGGAAACACCATATATTTT. Translated, it gives CASSLGQTAGNTIYF. The chain carries TRBV18 and TRBJ1-3; possibly TRBD1 for D (6 bases). The CDR3 is 15 residues long. The germline V gene has CDR1 KGHSH and CDR2 LQKENI. Deletions cut 5 bases from V and 2 bases from J, with 13 bases between.

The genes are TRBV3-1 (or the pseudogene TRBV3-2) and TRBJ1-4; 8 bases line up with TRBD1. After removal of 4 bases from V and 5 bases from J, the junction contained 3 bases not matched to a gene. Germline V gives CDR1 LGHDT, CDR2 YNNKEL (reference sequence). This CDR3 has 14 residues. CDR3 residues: CASSPGTGNEKLFF. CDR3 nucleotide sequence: TGTGCCAGCAGCCCCGGGACAGGAAATGAAAAACTGTTTTTT.

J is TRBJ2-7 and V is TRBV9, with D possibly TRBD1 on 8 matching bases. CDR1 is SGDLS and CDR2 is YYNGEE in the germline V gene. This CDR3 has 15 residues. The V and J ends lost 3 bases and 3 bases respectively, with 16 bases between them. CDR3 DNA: TGTGCCAGCAGCGCGGGGGGAGACAGGGGCTACGAGCAGTACTTC. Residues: CASSAGGDRGYEQYF. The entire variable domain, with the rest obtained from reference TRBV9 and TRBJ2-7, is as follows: DSGVTQTPKHLITATGQRVTLRCSPRSGDLSVYWYQQSLDQGLQFLIQYYNGEERAKGNILERFSAQQFPDLHSELNLSSLELGDSALYFCASSAGGDRGYEQYFGPGTRLTVT.

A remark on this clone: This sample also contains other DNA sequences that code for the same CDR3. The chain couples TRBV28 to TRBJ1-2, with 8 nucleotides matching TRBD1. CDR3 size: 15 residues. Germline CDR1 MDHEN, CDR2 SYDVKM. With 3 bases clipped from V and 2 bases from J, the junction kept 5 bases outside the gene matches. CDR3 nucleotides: TGTGCCAGCAGTTTTTTGGACAGGGACAACTATGGCTACACCTTC. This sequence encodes CASSFLDRDNYGYTF.